A single sample gave rise to the 7 T cell receptor beta chains below, sequenced in a study of T cell responses to AZD1222 COVID-19 vaccine. Assay used: immunoSEQ multiplex PCR; TCRdb lists only in-frame clones, some missing. The table records approximately 150,000 clones, about 91% of them present only once. This material consisted of peripheral blood, taken on day 0 of MenACWY control vaccination. Source of these receptors: an adult in good health.

DNA of the CDR3: TGTGCCAGCAGAAAGCGGGGGGCTCCAGGAAACACCATATATTTT. It translates to CASRKRGAPGNTIYF. The chain links TRBV27 to TRBJ1-3; D may be TRBD1 (6 bases). CDR3 size: 15 residues. The ends were cut back, 6 bases at V and 4 bases at J, with 16 bases in the middle. The germline V gene has CDR1 MNHEY and CDR2 SMNVEV (reference sequence).

The V and J genes are TRBV7-2 and TRBJ2-1; 8 bases match TRBD2. V gave up 0 bases and J gave up 4 bases; unmatched junction bases: 20. The CDR3 is 21 residues long. The germline V gene encodes CDR1 SGHTA and CDR2 FQGNSA. This CDR3 is CASSLARGAGVNLGLYNEQFF. The DNA of the CDR3 is TGTGCCAGCAGCTTAGCGAGAGGAGCGGGAGTCAATCTCGGATTATACAATGAGCAGTTCTTC.

This chain links TRBV2 with TRBJ1-5; no definite D call. V was trimmed by 6 bases and J by 1 base, leaving 10 bases between them. This CDR3 contains 14 residues. Germline V CDR1 and CDR2: SNHLY, FYNNEI. CDR3 coding DNA: TGTGCCAGCAGCCGACCTGGAAGCAATCAGCCCCAGCATTTT. Translating it yields CASSRPGSNQPQHF.

The chain uses TRBV28 and TRBJ1-2; 7 bases match TRBD1. Germline V lookup: CDR1 MDHEN, CDR2 SYDVKM. CDR3 length equals 14 residues. V shed 6 bases and J 2 bases; nucleotides not matched to a gene: 6. The DNA of the CDR3 is TGTGCCAGCAGACCCCCAGGGGGGAACTATGGCTACACCTTC. Protein sequence: CASRPPGGNYGYTF.

The chain uses TRBV10-3 and TRBJ2-5; weak D call: TRBD2 (6 bases). This CDR3 region has 14 residues. V lost 0 bases to trimming and J lost 5 bases, with 10 bases between them. Per the germline V gene, CDR1 is ENHRY and CDR2 is SYGVKD. In nucleotides, the CDR3 is TGTGCCATCAGTGAGTCCCTTGGAGGGGAGACCCAGTACTTC. This gives the protein CAISESLGGETQYF.

Here the CDR3 reads CASSQGGGYGYTF. The CDR3 bases are TGCGCCAGCAGCCAAGGAGGGGGATATGGCTACACCTTC. The chain combines TRBV4-1 with TRBJ1-2; TRBD1 might be the D (6 bases). The V end was cut by 1 base, the J end by 5 bases, with 8 bases between. Germline-derived CDR1 and CDR2 are MGHRA and YSYEKL. The CDR3 is made up of 13 amino acids.

The rearrangement joins TRBV19 to TRBJ1-2; possible D gene TRBD1, 6 bases. This CDR3 comprises 16 residues. Per the germline V gene, CDR1 is LNHDA and CDR2 is SQIVND (reference sequence). The ends were cut back, 8 bases at V and 1 base at J, with 20 bases in the middle. The CDR3 is CASLPGHQRDNYGYTF. CDR3 nucleotide sequence: TGTGCCAGTTTACCGGGACATCAGCGGGATAACTATGGCTACACCTTC.